These T cell receptor beta chains were read from a single sample in a study of T cell repertoires in aging, cancer and after chemotherapy. From the multiplex PCR reads, TCRdb called clonotypes with MiXCR, one entry per CDR3 protein. The sample shows some 10,000 distinct CDR3 sequences, around 40% of them seen only once. Sequencing was carried out using blood. The receptors here all came from a human donor in good health. The CDR3 runs from the conserved cysteine through the conserved F or W. D genes are given only for firm matches. Size tells how often a clone was seen (once, few, many) or the class of an expanded clone, and some rows leave it out.

>TRBV19|-|few|TRBJ2-7
TGTGCCAGTAGTATAGGGCCCGACCAGATGGCCTACGAGCAGTACTTC
CASSIGPDQMAYEQYF
>TRBV5-1|-|-|TRBJ2-1
TGCGCCAGCAGCCTGAAGGGACTCGCTGAGCAGTTCTTC
CASSLKGLAEQFF
>TRBV27|TRBD2|-|TRBJ2-3
TGTGCCAGCAGTTTTACGCCCGTTTCTAGCGGGAGGGCCAGGGATACGCAGTATTTT
CASSFTPVSSGRARDTQYF
>TRBV15|TRBD2|-|TRBJ2-1
TGTGCCACCAGCTTCCGACTAGCGGGGCATGAGCAGTTCTTC
CATSFRLAGHEQFF
>TRBV19|-|-|TRBJ2-2
TGTGCCAGTAGTCCCCGTAGAGGGGAGCTGTTTTTT
CASSPRRGELFF
>TRBV12-3/TRBV12-4|TRBD1|-|TRBJ1-1
TGTGCCAGCAGTTACAGGGGGCCGGGGTACACTGAAGCTTTCTTT
CASSYRGPGYTEAFF
>TRBV29-1|-|medium-sized|TRBJ2-7
TGCAGCGTTGACCTGGGGGGGCCGGGTGAGCAGTACTTC
CSVDLGGPGEQYF
>TRBV6-6|-|few|TRBJ1-1
TGTGCCAGCAGTTACTCGATTGAAGCTTTCTTT
CASSYSIEAFF
>TRBV27|-|few|TRBJ1-1
TGTGCCAGCAGCATCGGGAGTTATGGCACTGAAGCTTTCTTT
CASSIGSYGTEAFF
>TRBV20-1|-|-|TRBJ2-5
TGCAGTGCTCACGGGTTTAGCGGCGCCCGGGAGACCCAGTACTTC
CSAHGFSGARETQYF
>TRBV29-1|TRBD2|medium-sized|TRBJ2-1
TGCAGCGTTGTCAGGACTAGCGGATACAATGAGCAGTTCTTC
CSVVRTSGYNEQFF
>TRBV20-1|-|-|TRBJ2-3
TGCAGTGCTAGAGATAAGGGTCCCGGCACAGATACGCAGTATTTT
CSARDKGPGTDTQYF
>TRBV6-1|-|-|TRBJ1-2
TGTGCCAGCAGTGTACTATCCGGGGGAGAGGGTAGTGGCTACACCTTC
CASSVLSGGEGSGYTF
>TRBV6-6|-|-|TRBJ1-6
TGTGCCAGTCCAAGTCAGGCCCGAGGGGAAACCTCACCCCTCCACTTT
CASPSQARGETSPLHF
>TRBV19|TRBD1|few|TRBJ2-7
TGTGCCAGTAGTTTCACAGGGGGCCCCTACGAGCAGTACTTC
CASSFTGGPYEQYF
>TRBV6-6|TRBD2|-|TRBJ2-6
TGTGCCAGCAGTCGGCCAGTCGGGTCCAGCGGGGCCGGGGCCAACGTCCTGACTTTC
CASSRPVGSSGAGANVLTF
>TRBV20-1|-|-|TRBJ1-2
TGCAGTGCCACTCTCTTGGGTGGCTACACCTTC
CSATLLGGYTF
>TRBV11-1|-|medium-sized|TRBJ2-3
TGTGCCAGCAGCCGCTTGGGGGGAGAGGGGGATACGCAGTATTTT
CASSRLGGEGDTQYF
>TRBV10-3|TRBD2|-|TRBJ2-3
TGTGCCATCAGTGAGTCGTTGGTAGCGGGAGATACGCAGTATTTT
CAISESLVAGDTQYF
>TRBV27|-|-|TRBJ1-1
TGTGCCAGCAGTTTCTACGTGACCGGGAGGAACACTGAAGCTTTCTTT
CASSFYVTGRNTEAFF
>TRBV12-3/TRBV12-4|-|-|TRBJ1-4
TGTGCCAGCAGTTCCGGGAGAAATGAAAAACTGTTTTTT
CASSSGRNEKLFF
>TRBV18|-|few|TRBJ2-3
TGTGCCAGCTCCCCTGGAGGGCCGGATACGCAGTATTTT
CASSPGGPDTQYF
>TRBV19|TRBD1|few|TRBJ2-5
TGTGCCAGTAGAGGACAGGGGGCTTATCAAGAGACCCAGTACTTC
CASRGQGAYQETQYF
>TRBV29-1|TRBD1|-|TRBJ1-4
TGCAGCGTTTTCTCCCCCGCAGGGGGAAATGAAAAACTGTTTTTT
CSVFSPAGGNEKLFF
>TRBV5-6|TRBD2|few|TRBJ2-3
TGTGCCAGCAGCTTGGTGGGAGGGTACGATACGCAGTATTTT
CASSLVGGYDTQYF
>TRBV18|-|-|TRBJ2-7
TGTGCCAGCTCACCACTTACCAGGGGGGACTACGAGCAGTACTTC
CASSPLTRGDYEQYF
>TRBV6-1|-|-|TRBJ1-2
TGTGCCAGCCGTGGACAGACTAACTATGGCTACACCTTC
CASRGQTNYGYTF
>TRBV29-1|TRBD2|few|TRBJ2-7
TGCAGCGCCGGGACTATTTCCTACGAGCAGTACTTC
CSAGTISYEQYF
>TRBV19|TRBD2|-|TRBJ2-5
TGTGCCAGTAGTACTTTAGCGGGAGGGGGGGAGACCCAGTACTTC
CASSTLAGGGETQYF